The 14 T cell receptor beta chains in this list originate from one sample, sequenced in a study of PD-1 blockade in classical Hodgkin lymphoma. Sequencing was performed with immunoSEQ multiplex PCR; in TCRdb, only in-frame clones are kept and a portion is missing. The data show tens of thousands of clones, about three quarters seen once. Every patient was affected by relapse after autologous stem cell transplantation, while exposure to brentuximab vedotin was not uniform. The sample here was peripheral blood mononuclear cells (PBMCs), taken at baseline. These receptors all stem from a human donor with classical Hodgkin lymphoma.

The V call is TRBV7-3, the J call TRBJ2-7, with 7 bases matching TRBD1. The CDR3 is 16 residues long. Germline loops: CDR1 SGHTA, CDR2 FQGTGA. V dropped 0 bases and J dropped 0; count of bases not matched to a gene: 5. The CDR3 spells CASSLTGTANSYEQYF. The CDR3 nucleotides read TGTGCCAGCAGCTTAACTGGGACAGCCAACTCCTACGAGCAGTACTTC.

This rearrangement joins TRBV2 to TRBJ2-5; D call uncertain. The J call may not be correct, given that the DNA end is closer to TRBJ2-7. CDR1 is SNHLY and CDR2 is FYNNEI in the germline V gene. The length of the CDR3 is 13 residues. CDR3 region: CASRLTPSYEQYF. The CDR3 nucleotides are TGTGCCAGCAGACTGACCCCTTCCTACGAGCAGTACTTC.

The CDR3, as DNA: TGTGCCAGCAGCTTAACGCTGGTTAGCGGGAACACCGGGGAGCTGTTTTTT. This encodes CASSLTLVSGNTGELFF. The chain combines TRBV7-3 with TRBJ2-2; tentatively, D is TRBD2 (6 bases). The CDR3 covers 17 residues. Germline values: CDR1 SGHTA, CDR2 FQGTGA. V dropped 0 bases and J dropped 1 base, with 12 bases sitting between them.

V is TRBV28 and J is TRBJ1-2; D possibly corresponds to TRBD1 (5 bases). The CDR3 loop spans 15 amino acids. Germline CDR1 is MDHEN and CDR2 is SYDVKM. The germline V and J ends were trimmed by 2 bases and 3 bases, with 13 bases remaining between them. In nucleotides, the CDR3 is TGTGCCAGCAGTTTAATCGGGCGGGGGGACTATGGCTACACCTTC. It translates to CASSLIGRGDYGYTF.

The V call is TRBV2, the J call TRBJ2-3, with 9 nucleotides matching TRBD2. J gave up 4 bases and V 3 bases, and 5 bases lay outside the gene matches. In germline, CDR1 is SNHLY, CDR2 FYNNEI. The CDR3 contains 15 residues. For the CDR3, the DNA is TGTGCCAGCAGTGAGGGCGGGGGGGCCGCAGATACGCAGTATTTT. It specifies CASSEGGGAADTQYF. Combining the CDR3 with reference TRBV2 and TRBJ2-3 gives the whole variable domain EPEVTQTPSHQVTQMGQEVILRCVPISNHLYFYWYRQILGQKVEFLVSFYNNEISEKSEIFDDQFSVERPDGSNFTLKIRSTKLEDSAMYFCASSEGGGAADTQYFGPGTRLTVL.

This clone occurred a few times. V is TRBV6-5 and J is TRBJ1-4; 7 bases line up with TRBD1. Per germline, CDR1 MNHEY and CDR2 SVGAGI. CDR3 size: 13 residues. The junction had 0 bases not matched to a gene; V was cut back by 0 bases and J by 8 bases. CDR3 sequence (DNA): TGTGCCAGCAGTTACTCCAGGGGGGAAAAACTGTTTTTT. This encodes CASSYSRGEKLFF.

This clone was picked up one time. V is TRBV7-6 and J is TRBJ2-7, with D perhaps matching TRBD1 (6 bases). V gave up 5 bases and J gave up 2 bases, with 13 bases separating them. Germline loops: CDR1 SGHVS, CDR2 FNYEAQ. The CDR3 totals 14 residues. The CDR3 is CASSLNQGTYEQYF. The CDR3 DNA reads TGTGCCAGCAGCCTAAACCAGGGGACCTACGAGCAGTACTTC.

The count of this clone is one. The chain employs TRBV11-3 and TRBJ1-1; TRBD1 is a possible D gene (5 bases). Germline assignment: CDR1 SGHNT and CDR2 YENEEA. Trimming left V 1 base short and J 6 bases short, with 21 bases between. CDR3 length: 17 residues. For the CDR3, the DNA is TGTGCCAGCAGCTTAGTTGTTACGCGGGGGACCCGCGCTGAAGCTTTCTTT. Translation gives CASSLVVTRGTRAEAFF. The entire variable domain, with the rest obtained from reference TRBV11-3 and TRBJ1-1, is as follows: EAGVVQSPRYKIIEKKQPVAFWCNPISGHNTLYWYLQNLGQGPELLIRYENEEAVDDSQLPKDRFSAERLKGVDSTLKIQPAELGDSAVYLCASSLVVTRGTRAEAFFGQGTRLTVV.

The rearrangement links TRBV7-9 to TRBJ2-7; 7 nucleotides agree with TRBD1. Trimming cost V 4 bases and J 4 bases; bases outside gene matches: 10. This CDR3 contains 15 residues. Germline V gene data show CDR1 as SEHNR and CDR2 as FQNEAQ (reference sequence). The DNA of the CDR3 is TGTGCCAGCAGCTACAGACAGGGATTTTCGTACGAGCAGTACTTC. It encodes CASSYRQGFSYEQYF.

V gene TRBV28 combines with J gene TRBJ1-2; 7 bases match TRBD1. The CDR3 runs to 14 residues. With 8 bases clipped from V and 1 base from J, the junction kept 7 bases outside the gene matches. The germline V gene encodes CDR1 MDHEN and CDR2 SYDVKM. The CDR3 DNA reads as TGTGCCAGCGGAGGACAGGAGCTTAACTATGGCTACACCTTC. Translated: CASGGQELNYGYTF.

The CDR3 loop is CASSPRTGGEKLFF. The CDR3 region has the DNA TGCGCCAGCAGCCCTAGGACAGGTGGTGAAAAACTGTTTTTT. V gene TRBV5-1 combines with J gene TRBJ1-4; 7 bases map to TRBD1. The germline CDR1 and CDR2 sequences are SGHRS and YFSETQ. The CDR3 sequence is 14 residues long. With V trimmed by 4 bases and J by 7 bases, 7 bases remained unmatched. Variable domain in full (rest from reference TRBV5-1 and TRBJ1-4): KAGVTQTPRYLIKTRGQQVTLSCSPISGHRSVSWYQQTPGQGLQFLFEYFSETQRNKGNFPGRFSGRQFSNSRSEMNVSTLELGDSALYLCASSPRTGGEKLFFGSGTQLSVL.

This clone was recorded a few times. This chain joins TRBV30 and TRBJ1-2; 9 bases are a match to TRBD1. Germline trimming cut 2 bases from V and 4 bases from J; bases unmatched to any gene: 5. Looked up from germline, CDR1 is GTSNPN and CDR2 is SVGIG (reference sequence). There are 14 residues in the CDR3. CDR3 sequence: CAWSTGGGGYGYTF. As DNA, the CDR3 is TGTGCCTGGAGTACAGGGGGCGGTGGCTATGGCTACACCTTC. Based on the CDR3 plus reference TRBV30 and TRBJ1-2, the full variable domain is SQTIHQWPATLVQPVGSPLSLECTVEGTSNPNLYWYRQAAGRGLQLLFYSVGIGQISSEVPQNLSASRPQDRQFILSSKKLLLSDSGFYLCAWSTGGGGYGYTFGSGTRLTVV.

The chain employs TRBV23-1 and TRBJ1-5; 9 positions match TRBD1. TRBV23-1 is given ORF status, its function remaining uncertain. J was trimmed by 3 bases and V by 4 bases; bases with no gene match: 13. The CDR3 is 18 residues long. CDR3 DNA sequence: TGCGCCAGCAGTCGTACGCGTGACAGGGGGGCGAACAATCAGCCCCAGCATTTT. Translating gives CASSRTRDRGANNQPQHF.

A word on this clone: The identical CDR3 is also encoded by other nucleotide sequences in the sample. The chain joins TRBV12-5 to TRBJ2-5; no clear D. The germline V gene encodes CDR1 LGHNT and CDR2 FRNRAP. Deletions cut 1 base from V and 5 bases from J, with 2 bases between. The CDR3 totals 11 residues. The CDR3 nucleotides read TGTGCTAGTGGTTTGGGTGAGACCCAGTACTTC. Its translation: CASGLGETQYF.